This T cell receptor (beta chain) was recovered during a study of blood T cell repertoires in COVID-19. Study overall: The United States, Italy and Spain provided the acute and convalescent COVID-19 samples.

The V end lost 4 bases, the J end lost 4 bases, and 8 bases lay between the germline ends. Germline lookup yields CDR1 MNHEY and CDR2 SVGAGI. The CDR3 extends over 13 amino acids. This clone is a singleton in its sample. Assay used: immunoSEQ multiplex PCR; TCRdb lists only in-frame clones, some missing. The data show 250,000 to 350,000 clones, around 91% seen once. The rearrangement uses TRBV6-5 and TRBJ1-5, with D possibly matching TRBD1 (5 bases). Sequenced sample: peripheral blood. This receptor was taken from a woman aged 55-69 years with acute or convalescent COVID-19. In DNA, the CDR3 is TGTGCCAGCAGTTCCAGGGAAAATCAGCCCCAGCATTTT. It encodes CASSSRENQPQHF.